This TCR beta chain is from a study of Ad26.COV2.S vaccination and SARS-CoV-2 variants. This sample's treatment: over 15 received Ad26.COV2.S at low or high dose, single or two shots; roughly five received placebo; per-sample allocation not given. After the first vaccine or placebo injection, samples were drawn on day 63. TCRdb's table, derived via immunoSEQ multiplex PCR, lists solely in-frame clones and lacks some. The sample carries 200,000 to 250,000 clones, approximately 88% recorded once. CDR1 and CDR2 from the germline V gene are SEHNR and FQNEAQ (reference sequence). V lost 2 bases and J lost 3, with 11 bases in between. The CDR3 loop spans 14 amino acids.

The sequence was obtained from a person aged 18 to 59 who received the Ad26.COV2.S COVID-19 vaccine or a placebo. The sample was peripheral blood, taken in a trial of Ad26.COV2.S vaccine versus placebo. The chain joins TRBV7-9 to TRBJ2-7, with D possibly TRBD2 on 7 matching bases. The CDR3 protein is CASSLRGGSYEQYF. The CDR3 DNA follows: TGTGCCAGCAGCTTAAGGGGGGGAAGCTACGAGCAGTACTTC.